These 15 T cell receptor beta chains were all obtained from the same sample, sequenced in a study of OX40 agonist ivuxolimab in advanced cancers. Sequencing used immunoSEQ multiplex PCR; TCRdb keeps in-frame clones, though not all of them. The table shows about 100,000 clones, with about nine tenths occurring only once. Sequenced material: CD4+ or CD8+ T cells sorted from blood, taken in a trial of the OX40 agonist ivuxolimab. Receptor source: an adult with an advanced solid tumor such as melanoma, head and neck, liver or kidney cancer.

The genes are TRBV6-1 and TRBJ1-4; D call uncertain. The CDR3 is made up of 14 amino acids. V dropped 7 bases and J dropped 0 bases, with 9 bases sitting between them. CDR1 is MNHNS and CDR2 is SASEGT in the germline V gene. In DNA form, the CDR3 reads TGTGCCAGCAACGACGGTGCAACTAATGAAAAACTGTTTTTT. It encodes CASNDGATNEKLFF.

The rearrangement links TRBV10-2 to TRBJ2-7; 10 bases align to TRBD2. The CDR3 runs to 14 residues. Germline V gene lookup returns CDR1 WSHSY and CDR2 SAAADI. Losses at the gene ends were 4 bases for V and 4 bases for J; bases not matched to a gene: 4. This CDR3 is CASSGLAGEYEQYF. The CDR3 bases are TGCGCCAGCAGTGGACTAGCGGGTGAGTACGAGCAGTACTTC.

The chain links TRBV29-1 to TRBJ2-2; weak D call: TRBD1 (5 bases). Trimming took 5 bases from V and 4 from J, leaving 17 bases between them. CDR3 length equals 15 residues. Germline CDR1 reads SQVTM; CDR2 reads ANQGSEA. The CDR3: CSVSSEGETTGELFF. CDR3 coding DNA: TGCAGCGTTTCGTCCGAAGGGGAAACCACCGGGGAGCTGTTTTTT.

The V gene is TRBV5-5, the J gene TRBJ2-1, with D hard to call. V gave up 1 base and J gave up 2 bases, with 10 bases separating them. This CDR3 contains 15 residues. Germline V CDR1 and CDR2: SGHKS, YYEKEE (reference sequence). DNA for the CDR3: TGTGCCAGCAGCTTGATTGGGGTGGCCTACAATGAGCAGTTCTTC. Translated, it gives CASSLIGVAYNEQFF.

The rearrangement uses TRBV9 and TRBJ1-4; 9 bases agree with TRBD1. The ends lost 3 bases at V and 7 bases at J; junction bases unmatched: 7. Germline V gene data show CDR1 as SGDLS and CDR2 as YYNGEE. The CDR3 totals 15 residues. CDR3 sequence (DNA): TGTGCCAGCAGCGCCCGGGACAGGGAGGGTGAAAAACTGTTTTTT. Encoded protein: CASSARDREGEKLFF.

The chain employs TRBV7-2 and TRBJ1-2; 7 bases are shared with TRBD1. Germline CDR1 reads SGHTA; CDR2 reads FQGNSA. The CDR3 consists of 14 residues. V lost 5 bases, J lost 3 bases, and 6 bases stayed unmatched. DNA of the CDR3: TGTGCCAGCAGCCCTCCCGACAGGGACTATGGCTACACCTTC. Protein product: CASSPPDRDYGYTF.

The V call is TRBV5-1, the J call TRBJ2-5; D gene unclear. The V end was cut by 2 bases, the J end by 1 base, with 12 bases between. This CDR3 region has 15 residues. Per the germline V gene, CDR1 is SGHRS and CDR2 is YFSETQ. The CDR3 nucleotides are TGCGCCAGCAGCTTAACGGGTATTTCCCAAGAGACCCAGTACTTC. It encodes CASSLTGISQETQYF.

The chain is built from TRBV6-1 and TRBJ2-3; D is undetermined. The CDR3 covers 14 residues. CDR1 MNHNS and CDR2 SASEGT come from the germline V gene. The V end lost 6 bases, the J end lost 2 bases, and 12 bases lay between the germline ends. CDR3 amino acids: CASSETRYTDTQYF. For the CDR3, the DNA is TGTGCCAGCAGCGAAACCCGTTACACAGATACGCAGTATTTT.

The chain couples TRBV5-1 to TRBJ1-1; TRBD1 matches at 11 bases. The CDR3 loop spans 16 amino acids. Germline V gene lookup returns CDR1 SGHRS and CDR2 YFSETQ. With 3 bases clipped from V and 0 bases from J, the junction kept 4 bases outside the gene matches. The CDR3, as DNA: TGCGCCAGCAGCTGGAGGACAGGGGGCCTGAACACTGAAGCTTTCTTT. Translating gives CASSWRTGGLNTEAFF. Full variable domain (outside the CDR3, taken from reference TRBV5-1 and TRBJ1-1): KAGVTQTPRYLIKTRGQQVTLSCSPISGHRSVSWYQQTPGQGLQFLFEYFSETQRNKGNFPGRFSGRQFSNSRSEMNVSTLELGDSALYLCASSWRTGGLNTEAFFGQGTRLTVV.

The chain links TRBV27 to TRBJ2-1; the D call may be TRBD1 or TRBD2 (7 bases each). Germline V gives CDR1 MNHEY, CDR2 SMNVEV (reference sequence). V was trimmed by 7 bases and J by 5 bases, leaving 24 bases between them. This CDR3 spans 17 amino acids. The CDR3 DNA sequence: TGTGCCAGCACCAAGTATAGAATCAGGGGGGGGAACAATGAGCAGTTCTTC. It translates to CASTKYRIRGGNNEQFF.

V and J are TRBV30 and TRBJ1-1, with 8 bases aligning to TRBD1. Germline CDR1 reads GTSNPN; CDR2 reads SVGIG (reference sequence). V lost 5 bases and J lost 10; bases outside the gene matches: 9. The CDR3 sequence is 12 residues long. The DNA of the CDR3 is TGTGCCTGGGGGACAGGTCCTAAAACAGCTTTCTTT. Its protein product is CAWGTGPKTAFF.

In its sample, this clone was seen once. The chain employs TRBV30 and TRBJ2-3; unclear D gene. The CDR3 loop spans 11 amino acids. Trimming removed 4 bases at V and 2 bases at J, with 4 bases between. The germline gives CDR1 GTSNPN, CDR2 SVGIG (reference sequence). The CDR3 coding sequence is TGTGCCTGGACAGCCACAGATACGCAGTATTTT. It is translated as CAWTATDTQYF.

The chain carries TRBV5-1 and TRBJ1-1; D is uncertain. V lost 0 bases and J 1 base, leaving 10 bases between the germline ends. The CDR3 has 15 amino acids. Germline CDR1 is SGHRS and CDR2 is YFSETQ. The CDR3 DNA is TGCGCCAGCAGCTTGGTCGGTGGGTCGAACACTGAAGCTTTCTTT. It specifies CASSLVGGSNTEAFF.

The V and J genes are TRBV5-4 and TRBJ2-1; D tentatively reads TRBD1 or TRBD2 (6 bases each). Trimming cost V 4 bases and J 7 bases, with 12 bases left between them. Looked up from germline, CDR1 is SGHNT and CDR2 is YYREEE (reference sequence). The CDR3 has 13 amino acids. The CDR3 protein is CASSQGTLNEQFF. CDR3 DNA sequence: TGTGCCAGCAGCCAGGGGACTCTTAATGAGCAGTTCTTC.

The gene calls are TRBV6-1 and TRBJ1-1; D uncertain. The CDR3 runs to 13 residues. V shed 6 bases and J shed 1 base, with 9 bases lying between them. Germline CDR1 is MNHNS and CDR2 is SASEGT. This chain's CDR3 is CASSPGKNTEAFF. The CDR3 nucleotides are TGTGCCAGCAGCCCAGGAAAGAACACTGAAGCTTTCTTT.